This is a list of T cell receptor beta chains from one sample in a study of CD8 T cells in ankylosing spondylitis. TCRdb re-analysed the 5' RACE reads in MiXCR, keeping a single row per CDR3 protein. The sample carries approximately 540,000 distinct CDR3 sequences, roughly 12% recorded once. Sequences were obtained from blood, either unsorted or a sorted T cell fraction (not recorded which). The receptors were sampled from a male donor with ankylosing spondylitis. Both conserved end residues are part of each CDR3. Fields, in order: clone size, V gene, J gene, D gene, CDR3 protein, CDR3 DNA. A D gene is named only where the DNA matches it firmly. The size field is filled for only some rows; it gives once, few, many or a size class.

size: many; V: TRBV20-1; J: TRBJ2-2; D: NA; CDR3: CSASDTGELFF; DNA: TGCAGTGCTTCGGACACCGGGGAGCTGTTTTTT
size: few; V: TRBV2; J: TRBJ2-2; D: TRBD2; CDR3: CASRVLAENTGELFF; DNA: TGTGCCAGCAGGGTCCTAGCGGAGAACACCGGGGAGCTGTTTTTT
size: many; V: TRBV29-1; J: TRBJ2-1; D: TRBD1; CDR3: CSPGTGGGNEQFF; DNA: TGCAGCCCGGGGACAGGGGGAGGCAATGAGCAGTTCTTC
size: few; V: TRBV15; J: TRBJ2-1; D: NA; CDR3: CATSRDRTLNEQFF; DNA: TGTGCCACCAGCAGAGATCGGACTCTCAATGAGCAGTTCTTC
size: many; V: TRBV3-1; J: TRBJ2-1; D: NA; CDR3: CASSRPQERHEQFF; DNA: TGTGCCAGCAGCCGACCGCAGGAAAGGCATGAGCAGTTCTTC
size: NA; V: TRBV20-1; J: TRBJ2-4; D: NA; CDR3: CSARSPGFEYF; DNA: TGCAGTGCTAGATCTCCGGGATTTGAGTACTTC
size: few; V: TRBV2; J: TRBJ1-4; D: NA; CDR3: CASSALGAEEKLFF; DNA: TGTGCCAGCAGCGCCCTCGGGGCGGAGGAAAAACTGTTTTTT
size: few; V: TRBV5-4; J: TRBJ2-1; D: NA; CDR3: CASSPMRVYNEQFF; DNA: TGTGCCAGCAGCCCCATGCGAGTCTACAATGAGCAGTTCTTC
size: few; V: TRBV3-1; J: TRBJ1-1; D: NA; CDR3: CASSPLDSYTEAFF; DNA: TGTGCCAGCAGCCCACTGGACAGTTACACTGAAGCTTTCTTT
size: NA; V: TRBV20-1; J: TRBJ1-2; D: NA; CDR3: CSARIQREYGYTF; DNA: TGCAGTGCTAGAATCCAACGGGAATATGGCTACACCTTC
size: once; V: TRBV29-1; J: TRBJ1-2; D: TRBD1; CDR3: CSVEDRGRGLAGYTF; DNA: TGCAGCGTTGAAGATCGGGGCAGGGGGCTGGCTGGCTACACCTTC
size: NA; V: TRBV7-8; J: TRBJ2-3; D: TRBD1; CDR3: CASSISNRGLGGTDTQYF; DNA: TGTGCCAGCAGCATTTCAAACAGGGGGCTGGGAGGCACAGATACGCAGTATTTT
size: many; V: TRBV12-3/TRBV12-4; J: TRBJ1-5; D: NA; CDR3: CASSLWGGHRQPQHF; DNA: TGTGCCAGCAGTTTATGGGGGGGGCACCGTCAGCCCCAGCATTTT
size: NA; V: TRBV20-1; J: TRBJ1-1; D: NA; CDR3: CSARDPQGRTEAFF; DNA: TGCAGTGCTAGAGATCCGCAGGGTCGAACTGAAGCTTTCTTT
size: few; V: TRBV5-1; J: TRBJ1-5; D: NA; CDR3: CASSYLSGEPQHF; DNA: TGCGCCAGCAGCTACCTGAGTGGCGAGCCCCAGCATTTT
size: NA; V: TRBV20-1; J: TRBJ1-1; D: NA; CDR3: CSAKQLPNTEAFF; DNA: TGCAGTGCTAAACAGCTTCCGAACACTGAAGCTTTCTTT
size: many; V: TRBV29-1; J: TRBJ2-4; D: TRBD1; CDR3: CSVDTGEKGNIQYF; DNA: TGCAGCGTTGATACAGGGGAGAAGGGAAACATTCAGTACTTC
size: many; V: TRBV29-1; J: TRBJ2-7; D: TRBD1; CDR3: CSVQTGGSYEQYF; DNA: TGCAGCGTTCAAACAGGGGGGTCCTACGAGCAGTACTTC
size: few; V: TRBV20-1; J: TRBJ2-7; D: TRBD2; CDR3: CSAGGLAGAYEQYF; DNA: TGCAGTGCCGGGGGGCTAGCGGGCGCCTACGAGCAGTACTTC
size: NA; V: TRBV4-2; J: TRBJ2-3; D: NA; CDR3: CASSQDGAGTSTDTQYF; DNA: TGTGCCAGCAGCCAAGACGGAGCGGGCACTAGCACAGATACGCAGTATTTT
size: NA; V: TRBV19; J: TRBJ2-1; D: NA; CDR3: CASSRQVPLHEQFF; DNA: TGTGCCAGTAGTAGACAGGTCCCCCTGCATGAGCAGTTCTTC
size: NA; V: TRBV28; J: TRBJ1-1; D: NA; CDR3: CASSLGGAGGALTEAFF; DNA: TGTGCCAGCAGTTTAGGAGGAGCGGGGGGCGCGTTAACTGAAGCTTTCTTT
size: few; V: TRBV20-1; J: TRBJ2-7; D: TRBD2; CDR3: CSARTAGTSGMGSYEQYF; DNA: TGCAGTGCTAGAACCGCCGGGACTAGCGGGATGGGTTCCTACGAGCAGTACTTC
size: NA; V: TRBV7-7; J: TRBJ2-2; D: NA; CDR3: CASSLAGHRELFF; DNA: TGTGCCAGCAGCTTAGCAGGGCACCGGGAGCTGTTTTTT
size: NA; V: TRBV15; J: TRBJ2-2; D: NA; CDR3: CATSRSEAGELFF; DNA: TGTGCCACCAGCAGGTCAGAGGCCGGGGAGCTGTTTTTT
size: NA; V: TRBV28; J: TRBJ2-5; D: TRBD1; CDR3: CASSLGQLFQETQYF; DNA: TGTGCCAGCAGTTTGGGACAGCTGTTCCAAGAGACCCAGTACTTC
size: few; V: TRBV7-9; J: TRBJ1-5; D: NA; CDR3: CASSLWDDGNQPQHF; DNA: TGTGCCAGCAGCTTGTGGGATGACGGCAATCAGCCCCAGCATTTT
size: few; V: TRBV7-9; J: TRBJ2-7; D: NA; CDR3: CASSQSQGEQYF; DNA: TGTGCCAGCAGCCAAAGCCAGGGAGAGCAGTACTTC